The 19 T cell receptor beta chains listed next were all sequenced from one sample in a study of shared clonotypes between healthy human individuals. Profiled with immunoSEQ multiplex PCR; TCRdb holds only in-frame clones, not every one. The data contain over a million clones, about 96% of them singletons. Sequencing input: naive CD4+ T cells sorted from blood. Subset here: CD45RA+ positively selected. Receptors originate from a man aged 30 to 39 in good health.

The CDR3 loop reads CASSFRGMATDTQYF. The CDR3 DNA reads TGCGCCAGCAGCTTCAGGGGGATGGCCACAGATACGCAGTATTTT. The chain joins TRBV5-1 to TRBJ2-3; the match to TRBD1 covers 7 bases. The J segment lost 2 bases and the V segment lost 2 bases, leaving 5 bases of the junction unmatched. The germline gives CDR1 SGHRS, CDR2 YFSETQ. This CDR3 region has 15 residues.

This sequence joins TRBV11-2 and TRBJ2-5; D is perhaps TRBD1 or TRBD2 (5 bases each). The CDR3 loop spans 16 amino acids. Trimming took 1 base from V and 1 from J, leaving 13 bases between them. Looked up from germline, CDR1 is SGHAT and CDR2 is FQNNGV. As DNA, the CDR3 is TGTGCCAGCAGCTTAGGTTGGGGGTCAGCCCAAGAGACCCAGTACTTC. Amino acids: CASSLGWGSAQETQYF.

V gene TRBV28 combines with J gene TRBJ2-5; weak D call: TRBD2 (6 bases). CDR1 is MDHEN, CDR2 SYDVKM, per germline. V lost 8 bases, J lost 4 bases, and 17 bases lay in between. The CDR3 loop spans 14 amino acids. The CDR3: CASSLLAGRETQYF. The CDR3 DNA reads TGTGCCAGCTCCTTACTAGCCGGTAGAGAGACCCAGTACTTC.

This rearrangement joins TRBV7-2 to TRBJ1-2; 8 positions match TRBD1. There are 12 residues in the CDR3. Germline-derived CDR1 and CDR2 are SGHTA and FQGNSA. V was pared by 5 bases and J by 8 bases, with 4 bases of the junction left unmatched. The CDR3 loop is CASSLRTGGYTF. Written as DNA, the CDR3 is TGTGCCAGCAGCCTTCGGACAGGGGGCTACACCTTC.

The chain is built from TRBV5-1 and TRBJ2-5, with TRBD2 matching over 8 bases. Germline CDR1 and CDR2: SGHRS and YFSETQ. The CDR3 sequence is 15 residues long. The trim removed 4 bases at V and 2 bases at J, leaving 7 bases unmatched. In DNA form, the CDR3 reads TGCGCCAGCAGCACCGGGGGGGCCTTACAAGAGACCCAGTACTTC. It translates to CASSTGGALQETQYF.

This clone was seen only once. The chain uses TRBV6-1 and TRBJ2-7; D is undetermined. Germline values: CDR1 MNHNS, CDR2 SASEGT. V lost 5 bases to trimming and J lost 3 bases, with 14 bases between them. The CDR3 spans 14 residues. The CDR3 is CASSLRPSNYEQYF. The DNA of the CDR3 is TGTGCCAGCAGTCTTCGCCCCTCCAACTACGAGCAGTACTTC.

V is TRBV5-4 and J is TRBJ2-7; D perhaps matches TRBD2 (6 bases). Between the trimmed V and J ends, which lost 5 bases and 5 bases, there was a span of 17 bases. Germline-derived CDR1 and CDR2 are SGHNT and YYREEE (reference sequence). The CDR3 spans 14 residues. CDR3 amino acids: CASSSGTGDDEQYF. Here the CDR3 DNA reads TGTGCCAGCAGTTCCGGGACTGGGGACGACGAGCAGTACTTC. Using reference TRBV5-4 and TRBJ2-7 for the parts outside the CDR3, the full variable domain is ETGVTQSPTHLIKTRGQQVTLRCSSQSGHNTVSWYQQALGQGPQFIFQYYREEENGRGNFPPRFSGLQFPNYSSELNVNALELDDSALYLCASSSGTGDDEQYFGPGTRLTVT.

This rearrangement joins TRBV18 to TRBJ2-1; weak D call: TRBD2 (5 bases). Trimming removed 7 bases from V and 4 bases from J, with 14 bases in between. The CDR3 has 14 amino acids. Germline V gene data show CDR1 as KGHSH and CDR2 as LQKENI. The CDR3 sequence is CASWAPRGYNEQFF. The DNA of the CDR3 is TGTGCCAGCTGGGCACCTCGCGGGTACAATGAGCAGTTCTTC.

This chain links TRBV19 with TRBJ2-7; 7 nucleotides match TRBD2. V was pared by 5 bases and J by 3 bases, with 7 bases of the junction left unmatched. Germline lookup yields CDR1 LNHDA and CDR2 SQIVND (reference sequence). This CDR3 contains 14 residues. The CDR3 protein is CASSLGLGRYEQYF. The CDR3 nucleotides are TGTGCCAGTAGTCTCGGACTAGGCCGCTACGAGCAGTACTTC.

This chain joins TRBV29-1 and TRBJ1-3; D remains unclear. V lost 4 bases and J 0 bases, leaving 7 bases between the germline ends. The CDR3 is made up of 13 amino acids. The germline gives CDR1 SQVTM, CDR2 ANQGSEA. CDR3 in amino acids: CSVAVGSGNTIYF. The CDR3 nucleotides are TGCAGCGTTGCTGTGGGCTCTGGAAACACCATATATTTT.

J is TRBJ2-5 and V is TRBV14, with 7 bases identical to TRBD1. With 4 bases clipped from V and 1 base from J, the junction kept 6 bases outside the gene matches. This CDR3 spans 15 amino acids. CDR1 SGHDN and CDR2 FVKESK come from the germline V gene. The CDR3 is CASSRGYRGQETQYF. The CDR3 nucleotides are TGTGCCAGCAGCCGAGGGTACAGGGGCCAAGAGACCCAGTACTTC.

The CDR3: CASSLGSAPIQYF. The CDR3 bases are TGCGCCAGCAGCTTGGGTTCCGCGCCCATTCAGTACTTC. The chain has TRBV5-1 and TRBJ2-4; D unresolved. Trimming pared 0 bases from V and 9 bases from J, leaving 10 bases between. There are 13 residues in the CDR3. The V gene's germline CDR1 is SGHRS and CDR2 YFSETQ.

CDR3 nucleotides: TGTGCCAGCAGCTTGTTCGGAGCTTATAGCAATCAGCCCCAGCATTTT. Its protein is CASSLFGAYSNQPQHF. The chain is built from TRBV5-6 and TRBJ1-5; D remains ambiguous. The CDR3 length is 16 residues. Germline V CDR1 and CDR2: SGHDT, YYEEEE. The V end was cut by 1 base, the J end by 0 bases, with 11 bases between.

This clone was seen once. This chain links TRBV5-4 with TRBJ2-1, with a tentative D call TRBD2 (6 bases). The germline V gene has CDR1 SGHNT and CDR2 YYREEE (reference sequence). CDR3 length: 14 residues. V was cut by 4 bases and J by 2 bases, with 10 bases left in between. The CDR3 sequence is CASSPGEAYNEQFF. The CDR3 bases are TGTGCCAGCAGCCCGGGAGAAGCCTACAATGAGCAGTTCTTC.

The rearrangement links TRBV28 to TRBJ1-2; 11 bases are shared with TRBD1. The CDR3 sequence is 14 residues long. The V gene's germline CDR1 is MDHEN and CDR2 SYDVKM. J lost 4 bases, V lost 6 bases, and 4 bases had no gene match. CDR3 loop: CASRGTGGIYGYTF. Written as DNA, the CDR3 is TGTGCCAGCAGGGGGACAGGGGGTATCTATGGCTACACCTTC.

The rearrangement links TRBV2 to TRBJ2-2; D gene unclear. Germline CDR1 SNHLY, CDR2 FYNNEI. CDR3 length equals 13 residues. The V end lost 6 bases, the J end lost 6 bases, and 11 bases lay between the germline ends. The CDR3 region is CASRKARAGELFF. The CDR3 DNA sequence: TGTGCCAGCAGGAAAGCGAGAGCCGGGGAGCTGTTTTTT. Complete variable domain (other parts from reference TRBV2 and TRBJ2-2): EPEVTQTPSHQVTQMGQEVILRCVPISNHLYFYWYRQILGQKVEFLVSFYNNEISEKSEIFDDQFSVERPDGSNFTLKIRSTKLEDSAMYFCASRKARAGELFFGEGSRLTVL.

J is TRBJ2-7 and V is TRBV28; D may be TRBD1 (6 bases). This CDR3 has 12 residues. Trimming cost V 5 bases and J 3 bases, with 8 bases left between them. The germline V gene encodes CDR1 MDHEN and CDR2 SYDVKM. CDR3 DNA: TGTGCCAGCAGTACAGGGTACTACGAGCAGTACTTC. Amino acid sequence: CASSTGYYEQYF.

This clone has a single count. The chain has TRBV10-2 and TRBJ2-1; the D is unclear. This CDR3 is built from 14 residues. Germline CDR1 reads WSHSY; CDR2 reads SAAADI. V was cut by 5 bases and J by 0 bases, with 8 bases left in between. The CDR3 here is CASSSQSSYNEQFF. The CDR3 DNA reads TGCGCCAGCAGTAGCCAGAGCTCCTACAATGAGCAGTTCTTC.

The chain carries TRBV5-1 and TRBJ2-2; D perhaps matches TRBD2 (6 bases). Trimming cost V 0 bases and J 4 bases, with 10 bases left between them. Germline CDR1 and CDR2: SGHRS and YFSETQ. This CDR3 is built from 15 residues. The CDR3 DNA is TGCGCCAGCAGCTTGGATGGGGAGGCCACCGGGGAGCTGTTTTTT. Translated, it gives CASSLDGEATGELFF.